The clone carrying this T cell receptor (beta chain) was seen ten or more times. Its antigen is not identified. The sample is drawn from a study of response to subunit inactivated influenza vaccine. The study, taken as a whole, reports: Only a handful of new T cells, the authors suggested, are recruited with each seasonal influenza vaccination.

TCRdb re-analysed the RT-PCR reads in MiXCR, keeping a single row per CDR3 protein. The data hold 150,000 to 200,000 distinct CDR3 sequences, with under 13% observed a single time. V gave up 0 bases and J gave up 10 bases; unmatched junction bases: 6. The CDR3 loop spans 15 amino acids. Per germline, CDR1 LGHDT and CDR2 YNNKEL (reference sequence). Sample: non-naive T cells sorted from PBMCs, taken about 40 days after vaccination. The chain employs TRBV3-1 and TRBJ1-6; 7 positions agree with TRBD1. This sequence was found in a man aged 45-65 years who received an inactivated influenza vaccine. In DNA, the CDR3 is TGTGCCAGCAGCCAAGATCAGGGGGTGAGGTCACCCCTCCACTTT. It specifies CASSQDQGVRSPLHF.